The 22 T cell receptor beta chains below all came from one sample that was sequenced in a study of cytomegalovirus exposure and HLA in healthy donors. The study ran its PCR with 60 Vbeta and 13 Jbeta primers. TCRdb keeps only in-frame clones here, not all; method: immunoSEQ multiplex PCR. The sample has 95,000 to 150,000 clones; around four fifths are singletons. The specimen sequenced was PBMCs. These receptors all come from a man aged 60-69 years in good health and CMV-seropositive.

V is TRBV7-9 and J is TRBJ2-2, with D maybe TRBD1 (6 bases). The CDR3 is 15 amino acids. The germline CDR1 and CDR2 sequences are SEHNR and FQNEAQ (reference sequence). Trimming cost V 7 bases and J 5 bases, with 17 bases left between them. The DNA of the CDR3 is TGTGCCAGCATCACGGGGACAAGGGAAACCGGGGAGCTGTTTTTT. It is translated as CASITGTRETGELFF.

This rearrangement joins TRBV14 to TRBJ1-1; 11 bases agree with TRBD1. J gave up 6 bases and V 3 bases, and 3 bases lay outside the gene matches. The CDR3 has 14 amino acids. Per germline, CDR1 SGHDN and CDR2 FVKESK. The CDR3 region is CASSQGQGGPEAFF. The CDR3 nucleotides read TGTGCCAGCAGCCAGGGACAGGGGGGCCCTGAAGCTTTCTTT.

This chain uses TRBV7-8 with TRBJ1-4, with no clear D. CDR1 is SGHVS, CDR2 FQNEAQ, per germline. CDR3 length: 14 amino acids. Trimming cost V 5 bases and J 0 bases, with 7 bases left between them. CDR3 bases: TGTGCCAGCAGCGCCGGTCCAACTAATGAAAAACTGTTTTTT. Protein product: CASSAGPTNEKLFF.

The chain is built from TRBV19 and TRBJ2-7; the D is unclear. CDR1 and CDR2 from the germline V gene are LNHDA and SQIVND (reference sequence). Trimming pared 3 bases from V and 2 bases from J, leaving 14 bases between. The CDR3 spans 15 residues. CDR3 nucleotides: TGTGCCAGTAGTATGTCGGCGAGCGCAACCTACGAGCAGTACTTC. This codes for CASSMSASATYEQYF.

This clone occurred once. The V call is TRBV9, the J call TRBJ2-2; D call uncertain. Deletions cut 4 bases from V and 4 bases from J, with 17 bases between. The CDR3 is 16 residues long. Germline V gene sequence: CDR1 SGDLS, CDR2 YYNGEE. The CDR3 region is CASSKEQGVGTGELFF. The CDR3 DNA is TGTGCCAGCAGCAAAGAGCAAGGAGTCGGCACCGGGGAGCTGTTTTTT.

This clone has just a few counts. CDR3 in DNA: TGCAGCGTTGATATGAAAGGGGGCGCACATAGCTACTATGGCTACACCTTC. It codes for CSVDMKGGAHSYYGYTF. This chain connects TRBV29-1 to TRBJ1-2, with TRBD1 matching 7 bases. Losses at the gene ends were 3 bases for V and 3 bases for J; bases not matched to a gene: 16. This CDR3 has 17 amino acids. Germline CDR1 SQVTM, CDR2 ANQGSEA.

This clone was seen more than once but under ten times. The V and J genes are TRBV2 and TRBJ1-5; TRBD1 matches 9 bases. Germline values: CDR1 SNHLY, CDR2 FYNNEI. V lost 6 bases and J lost 0; bases outside the gene matches: 3. The CDR3 is 15 amino acids. The CDR3 region is CASSPQGASNQPQHF. DNA of the CDR3: TGTGCCAGCAGCCCACAGGGGGCTAGCAATCAGCCCCAGCATTTT.

V and J are TRBV5-1 and TRBJ1-1; D is unclear. The CDR3 loop spans 15 amino acids. Trimming took off 4 bases at V and 0 bases at J, with 13 bases between the two ends. The V gene's germline CDR1 is SGHRS and CDR2 YFSETQ. Here the CDR3 reads CASSTGTGMNTEAFF. The CDR3 coding sequence is TGCGCCAGCAGCACGGGTACGGGGATGAACACTGAAGCTTTCTTT.

This clone was detected only a few times. The V gene is TRBV5-1, the J gene TRBJ2-1; 7 bases line up with TRBD1. CDR1 and CDR2 from the germline V gene are SGHRS and YFSETQ. The CDR3 spans 16 residues. After removal of 2 bases from V and 0 bases from J, the junction contained 5 bases not matched to a gene. CDR3 bases: TGCGCCAGCAGCTTCTCTGACAGGGCCTCCTACAATGAGCAGTTCTTC. It codes for CASSFSDRASYNEQFF.

This chain links TRBV27 with TRBJ1-2, with D possibly matching TRBD1 (5 bases). With 4 bases removed from V and 4 bases from J, the gap between germline ends came to 13 bases. The CDR3 runs to 14 residues. Germline values: CDR1 MNHEY, CDR2 SMNVEV (reference sequence). The CDR3 coding sequence is TGTGCCAGCAGTTATCGGGGGGGGACCTATGGCTACACCTTC. It specifies CASSYRGGTYGYTF.

The table lists this clone with a few counts. The V and J genes are TRBV5-1 and TRBJ1-1; 8 nucleotides align to TRBD1. The germline V gene encodes CDR1 SGHRS and CDR2 YFSETQ. This CDR3 contains 17 residues. V shed 1 base and J 1 base; nucleotides not matched to a gene: 9. CDR3 nucleotides: TGCGCCAGCAGCTTGCGGCCCTCGGACAGGGAGAACACTGAAGCTTTCTTT. Its protein is CASSLRPSDRENTEAFF.

The rearrangement uses TRBV4-1 and TRBJ2-7, with TRBD2 matching 11 bases. Germline loops: CDR1 MGHRA, CDR2 YSYEKL. The CDR3 is made up of 17 amino acids. With V trimmed by 4 bases and J by 5 bases, 13 bases remained unmatched. CDR3 in amino acids: CASSPFVRLAGGHEQYF. The CDR3 coding sequence is TGCGCCAGCAGCCCCTTCGTCCGGCTAGCGGGGGGACACGAGCAGTACTTC.

The chain has TRBV6-5 and TRBJ1-6, with TRBD1 identical over 7 bases. The junction had 6 bases not matched to a gene; V was cut back by 6 bases and J by 4 bases. Germline V CDR1 and CDR2: MNHEY, SVGAGI. This CDR3 is built from 15 residues. The CDR3 spells CASSPGQFYNSPLHF. Written as DNA, the CDR3 is TGTGCCAGCAGCCCGGGACAGTTTTATAATTCACCCCTCCACTTT.

This rearrangement joins TRBV19 to TRBJ1-4; D is undetermined. Deletions cut 7 bases from V and 8 bases from J, with 17 bases between. This CDR3 comprises 14 residues. Germline V gene lookup returns CDR1 LNHDA and CDR2 SQIVND (reference sequence). As DNA, the CDR3 is TGTGCCAGTACTGCCTGGCCCCGTAGCGAAAAACTGTTTTTT. Protein product: CASTAWPRSEKLFF.

The chain couples TRBV28 to TRBJ2-5; unclear D gene. TRBJ2-7 matches the DNA end more closely, so the J call is doubtful. The germline V gene has CDR1 MDHEN and CDR2 SYDVKM. The CDR3 sequence is 12 residues long. DNA for the CDR3: TGTGCCAGCAGTTTAGTCAGGAACGAGCAGTACTTC. Protein sequence: CASSLVRNEQYF.

The chain has TRBV5-6 and TRBJ1-1; D perhaps matches TRBD1 (5 bases). The CDR3 length is 13 residues. Germline assignment: CDR1 SGHDT and CDR2 YYEEEE. V dropped 4 bases and J dropped 2 bases, with 9 bases sitting between them. The CDR3 bases are TGTGCCAGCAGCCGGACACCAAACACTGAAGCTTTCTTT. Protein: CASSRTPNTEAFF.

The gene calls are TRBV6-1 and TRBJ1-1; 8 nucleotides align to TRBD1. Germline lookup yields CDR1 MNHNS and CDR2 SASEGT. V was clipped by 6 bases and J by 11 bases; unmatched bases: 5. The CDR3 has 11 amino acids. CDR3 protein: CASSGTGVAFF. Here the CDR3 DNA reads TGTGCCAGCAGCGGGACAGGAGTGGCTTTCTTT.

The J gene is TRBJ1-3, the V gene TRBV6-1; 8 bases line up with TRBD1. V shed 4 bases, J shed 4 bases, and the junction held 6 bases outside the gene matches. Germline V gene data show CDR1 as MNHNS and CDR2 as SASEGT. This CDR3 spans 15 amino acids. CDR3 sequence reads: CASSGQGAQGNTIYF. In nucleotides, the CDR3 is TGTGCCAGCAGTGGCCAGGGGGCGCAAGGAAACACCATATATTTT.

This chain uses TRBV7-9 with TRBJ1-1; 11 positions match TRBD1. This CDR3 has 15 amino acids. V shed 3 bases, J shed 5 bases, and the junction held 5 bases outside the gene matches. Germline V gene lookup returns CDR1 SEHNR and CDR2 FQNEAQ (reference sequence). DNA for the CDR3: TGTGCCAGCAGCTTTGGAGGGACAGGGGGTACTGAAGCTTTCTTT. Protein sequence: CASSFGGTGGTEAFF.

The rearrangement uses TRBV9 and TRBJ1-1; TRBD1 agrees at 9 bases. Germline V gene lookup returns CDR1 SGDLS and CDR2 YYNGEE. This CDR3 region has 14 residues. V was pared by 0 bases and J by 6 bases, with 3 bases of the junction left unmatched. The CDR3 loop reads CASSVDHRGPEAFF. The CDR3 coding sequence is TGTGCCAGCAGCGTAGACCACAGGGGGCCTGAAGCTTTCTTT. The entire variable domain, with the rest obtained from reference TRBV9 and TRBJ1-1, is as follows: DSGVTQTPKHLITATGQRVTLRCSPRSGDLSVYWYQQSLDQGLQFLIQYYNGEERAKGNILERFSAQQFPDLHSELNLSSLELGDSALYFCASSVDHRGPEAFFGQGTRLTVV.

The chain links TRBV5-1 to TRBJ1-2; TRBD1 might be the D (5 bases). The V and J ends lost 0 bases and 8 bases respectively, with 23 bases between them. Looked up from germline, CDR1 is SGHRS and CDR2 is YFSETQ. CDR3 size: 17 residues. The CDR3 here is CASSLGSNAGFRKGYTF. Written as DNA, the CDR3 is TGCGCCAGCAGCTTGGGCTCCAATGCAGGGTTCAGAAAGGGCTACACCTTC.

The chain combines TRBV6-1 with TRBJ2-3; 7 positions agree with TRBD1. The V and J ends lost 11 bases and 2 bases, in that order; junction bases with no gene match: 10. Germline CDR1 MNHNS, CDR2 SASEGT. The CDR3 is 14 amino acids. The CDR3 is CAGSTGVNTDTQYF. In DNA form, the CDR3 reads TGTGCCGGGAGTACAGGGGTCAACACAGATACGCAGTATTTT.